This T cell receptor (beta chain) was profiled in a study of T cells in Graves' hyperthyroidism and ophthalmopathy. General observations from the study: Median prediction lead before ophthalmopathy onset was 6.5 months with the model.

The PBMCs studied were ones that came from 10 ml fresh peripheral blood. Points on this clonotype: The target antigen is unknown.

The CDR3 is 17 amino acids. The germline V gene encodes CDR1 DFQATT and CDR2 SNEGSKA (reference sequence). J lost 4 bases, V lost 3 bases, and 17 bases had no gene match. Researchers took RNA transcripts and amplified the TCR beta CDR3 regions from them. The HTBI primer set was used in a first-round RT-PCR of the TCR CDR3. MiXCR, applied by TCRdb to the multiplex PCR reads, yields one record per CDR3 protein. The repertoire consists of 300,000 or so distinct CDR3 sequences, with 15% to 20% occurring once and the leading ten covering approximately 57%. The clonotype comes from a woman aged 55 to 70 with Graves' ophthalmopathy. What was sequenced was blood. J is TRBJ1-2 and V is TRBV20-1; 7 bases map to TRBD1. The CDR3 sequence is CSARNILETGPFYGYTF. The CDR3 DNA reads TGCAGTGCTAGGAATATTCTGGAGACAGGGCCTTTCTATGGCTACACCTTC.